These 21 T cell receptor beta chains were sequenced from one sample in a study of identical twins. TCRdb passed the 5' RACE reads through MiXCR, listing each CDR3 protein once. There are more than 200,000 distinct CDR3 sequences in the sample; about 14% occur only once, and around 8.9% lies in the top ten. Sequencing was done on a sample of memory (CD45RO+) T cells sorted from blood. Source of these receptors: a woman younger than 35 in good health.

This clonotype was seen a handful of times. The chain links TRBV4-1 to TRBJ2-1; D gene unclear. The germline V gene has CDR1 MGHRA and CDR2 YSYEKL. Trimming left V 0 bases short and J 8 bases short, with 2 bases between. The CDR3 has 11 residues. The CDR3, as DNA: TGCGCCAGCAGCCAAGAGTATGAGCAGTTCTTC. Its protein product is CASSQEYEQFF.

This clonotype was counted ten times or more. The rearrangement uses TRBV7-2 and TRBJ2-5; D is perhaps TRBD2 (6 bases). The V end was cut by 5 bases, the J end by 3 bases, with 10 bases between. The V gene's germline CDR1 is SGHTA and CDR2 FQGNSA. CDR3 length: 13 residues. CDR3 amino acids: CASSGTAKETQYF. The DNA of the CDR3 is TGTGCCAGCAGCGGGACTGCAAAAGAGACCCAGTACTTC.

This clonotype was observed a handful of times. The chain combines TRBV5-1 with TRBJ1-1; D is unresolved. CDR1 SGHRS and CDR2 YFSETQ come from the germline V gene. CDR3 size: 13 residues. Trimming removed 5 bases at V and 4 bases at J, with 12 bases between. The CDR3 region is CASSRGFSTEAFF. The CDR3 bases are TGCGCCAGCAGTAGAGGGTTCAGCACTGAAGCTTTCTTT.

The V call is TRBV20-1, the J call TRBJ1-1; D is unresolved. The CDR3 is made up of 13 amino acids. Germline V gene sequence: CDR1 DFQATT, CDR2 SNEGSKA (reference sequence). The V end was cut by 0 bases, the J end by 4 bases, with 9 bases between. DNA for the CDR3: TGCAGTGCTAGAGAGTCCCGGGGCACTGAAGCTTTCTTT. Residues: CSARESRGTEAFF.

The chain uses TRBV10-1 and TRBJ2-7; no clear D gene. The CDR3 is made up of 15 amino acids. Trimming stripped 4 bases from V and 2 bases from J, with 15 bases between. Germline lookup yields CDR1 WNHNN and CDR2 SYGVQD (reference sequence). The chain's CDR3 is CASSASELGTYEQYF. DNA for the CDR3: TGCGCCAGCAGTGCTTCGGAGTTGGGAACCTACGAGCAGTACTTC.

A few counts support this clonotype. The chain recombines TRBV12-3 or TRBV12-4 with TRBJ1-3; no firm D call. This CDR3 contains 16 residues. With 6 bases removed from V and 0 bases from J, the gap between germline ends came to 15 bases. The CDR3 loop is CASRPSVFSSGNTIYF. CDR3 in DNA: TGTGCCAGCAGACCCTCGGTCTTCAGCTCTGGAAACACCATATATTTT.

The J gene is TRBJ2-7, the V gene TRBV2; D is possibly TRBD1 (5 bases). The CDR3 sequence is 13 residues long. Looked up from germline, CDR1 is SNHLY and CDR2 is FYNNEI. V was clipped by 7 bases and J by 0 bases, with 10 bases between them. CDR3 nucleotides: TGTGCCAGCATGGACGACAGCTCCTACGAGCAGTACTTC. It is translated as CASMDDSSYEQYF.

This chain joins TRBV6-5 and TRBJ1-6, with D hard to call. This CDR3 comprises 18 residues. Trimming shortened V by 1 base and J by 1 base, and 14 bases separated the two germline ends. Germline CDR1 is MNHEY and CDR2 is SVGAGI. CDR3 residues: CASSYLHARSSYNSPLHF. The CDR3 nucleotides are TGTGCCAGCAGTTACTTGCACGCCAGAAGTTCCTATAATTCACCCCTCCACTTT.

V usage is TRBV15 and J usage is TRBJ1-2; the D is unclear. The CDR3 totals 12 residues. Germline loops: CDR1 LNHNV, CDR2 YYDKDF (reference sequence). V was shortened by 5 bases and J by 1 base, with 5 bases between the two germline ends. CDR3 amino acids: CATSGYNYGYTF. The CDR3 nucleotides are TGTGCCACCAGCGGCTATAACTATGGCTACACCTTC. The full variable domain, its missing parts supplied by reference TRBV15 and TRBJ1-2, is DAMVIQNPRYQVTQFGKPVTLSCSQTLNHNVMYWYQQKSSQAPKLLFHYYDKDFNNEADTPDNFQSRRPNTSFCFLDIRSPGLGDTAMYLCATSGYNYGYTFGSGTRLTVV.

The chain is built from TRBV3-1 and TRBJ1-6, with D hard to call. Trimming took off 4 bases at V and 8 bases at J, with 12 bases between the two ends. The germline gives CDR1 LGHDT, CDR2 YNNKEL (reference sequence). This CDR3 has 14 amino acids. The CDR3 here is CASSLLNSDSPLHF. CDR3 DNA: TGTGCCAGCAGCCTACTCAATTCGGATTCACCCCTCCACTTT. Filled out from reference TRBV3-1 and TRBJ1-6, the complete variable domain reads DTAVSQTPKYLVTQMGNDKSIKCEQNLGHDTMYWYKQDSKKFLKIMFSYNNKELIINETVPNRFSPKSPDKAHLNLHINSLELGDSAVYFCASSLLNSDSPLHFGNGTRLTVT.

The chain recombines TRBV12-5 with TRBJ1-1; TRBD1 is a possible D gene (5 bases). This CDR3 comprises 15 residues. Germline V gene data show CDR1 as LGHNT and CDR2 as FRNRAP. The germline V and J ends were trimmed by 1 base and 4 bases, with 13 bases remaining between them. CDR3 DNA sequence: TGTGCTAGTGGTTTGGGCGGGGGTCGGGCCACTGAAGCTTTCTTT. Protein sequence: CASGLGGGRATEAFF.

The V call is TRBV5-1, the J call TRBJ2-7, with TRBD2 as a possible D gene (6 bases). Deletions cut 1 base from V and 3 bases from J, with 11 bases between. Germline V lookup: CDR1 SGHRS, CDR2 YFSETQ. This CDR3 comprises 14 residues. In DNA form, the CDR3 reads TGCGCCAGCAGCTTGACTAGCCAGGACTACGAGCAGTACTTC. This codes for CASSLTSQDYEQYF.

This clonotype has just a few counts. The genes are TRBV14 and TRBJ1-3; 7 bases match TRBD1. The CDR3 is made up of 21 amino acids. The ends lost 3 bases at V and 0 bases at J; junction bases unmatched: 20. Per germline, CDR1 SGHDN and CDR2 FVKESK. The CDR3 nucleotides read TGTGCCAGCAGCCACGTCCGGGACAGATATCTTCTGCCTGTCTCTGGAAACACCATATATTTT. Protein: CASSHVRDRYLLPVSGNTIYF. The whole variable domain, remainder taken from reference TRBV14 and TRBJ1-3, is EAGVTQFPSHSVIEKGQTVTLRCDPISGHDNLYWYRRVMGKEIKFLLHFVKESKQDESGMPNNRFLAERTGGTYSTLKVQPAELEDSGVYFCASSHVRDRYLLPVSGNTIYFGEGSWLTVV.

This clonotype turned up a few times. The J gene is TRBJ2-1, the V gene TRBV30, with D unclear. The germline gives CDR1 GTSNPN, CDR2 SVGIG (reference sequence). The CDR3 length is 11 residues. V lost 2 bases to trimming and J lost 3 bases, with 2 bases between them. The DNA of the CDR3 is TGTGCCTGGAGTATCTACAATGAGCAGTTCTTC. The encoded protein is CAWSIYNEQFF.

The rearrangement uses TRBV3-1 and TRBJ1-4; D call uncertain. CDR1 and CDR2 (germline): LGHDT, YNNKEL (reference sequence). The CDR3 extends over 12 amino acids. V lost 5 bases, J lost 8 bases, and 9 bases lay in between. The CDR3 sequence: CASSGRGEKLFF. As DNA, the CDR3 is TGTGCCAGCAGCGGACGAGGCGAAAAACTGTTTTTT. Variable domain in full (rest from reference TRBV3-1 and TRBJ1-4): DTAVSQTPKYLVTQMGNDKSIKCEQNLGHDTMYWYKQDSKKFLKIMFSYNNKELIINETVPNRFSPKSPDKAHLNLHINSLELGDSAVYFCASSGRGEKLFFGSGTQLSVL.

This clonotype was detected a few times. The chain carries TRBV7-9 and TRBJ1-5, with D possibly being TRBD1 (6 bases). Germline V gives CDR1 SEHNR, CDR2 FQNEAQ (reference sequence). This CDR3 spans 15 amino acids. V was pared by 3 bases and J by 6 bases, with 15 bases between. The CDR3 sequence: CASSFWGGAVQPQHF. CDR3 nucleotides: TGTGCCAGCAGCTTCTGGGGGGGCGCGGTTCAGCCCCAGCATTTT.

CDR3 sequence: CAITGGFQETQYF. CDR3 sequence (DNA): TGTGCCATCACAGGGGGCTTCCAAGAGACCCAGTACTTC. The chain combines TRBV10-3 with TRBJ2-5, with 8 positions matching TRBD1. The CDR3 length is 13 residues. V trimming: 7 bases; J trimming: 1 base; junction bases outside the gene matches: 2. Germline V gene data show CDR1 as ENHRY and CDR2 as SYGVKD.

The V call is TRBV4-1, the J call TRBJ2-2, with D uncertain. Trimming shortened V by 6 bases and J by 6 bases, and 17 bases separated the two germline ends. CDR3 length: 15 amino acids. Germline-derived CDR1 and CDR2 are MGHRA and YSYEKL. CDR3 nucleotides: TGCGCCAGCAGTCTTACACAACTGTCTCCCGGGGAGCTGTTTTTT. Translated: CASSLTQLSPGELFF.

Ten or more counts support this clonotype. This sequence joins TRBV7-8 and TRBJ2-2; the match to TRBD2 covers 10 bases. Per the germline V gene, CDR1 is SGHVS and CDR2 is FQNEAQ. This CDR3 is 14 amino acids long. The junction had 0 bases not matched to a gene; V was cut back by 6 bases and J by 2 bases. CDR3 amino acids: CASRLAGNTGELFF. DNA for the CDR3: TGTGCCAGCAGACTAGCGGGAAACACCGGGGAGCTGTTTTTT. Complete variable domain (other parts from reference TRBV7-8 and TRBJ2-2): GAGVSQSPRYKVAKRGQDVALRCDPISGHVSLFWYQQALGQGPEFLTYFQNEAQLDKSGLPSDRFFAERPEGSVSTLKIQRTQQEDSAVYLCASRLAGNTGELFFGEGSRLTVL.

This clonotype was counted at least ten times. CDR3 protein: CASSSSGRHGYTF. CDR3 nucleotides: TGTGCCAGCAGTTCATCAGGGCGGCATGGCTACACCTTC. This chain joins TRBV27 and TRBJ1-2; a weak D match, TRBD1 (5 bases). Germline V CDR1 and CDR2: MNHEY, SMNVEV (reference sequence). V was cut by 4 bases and J by 6 bases, with 12 bases left in between. The CDR3 loop spans 13 amino acids.

This chain links TRBV10-3 with TRBJ2-3; 7 bases are a match to TRBD2. This CDR3 is 13 amino acids long. After removal of 8 bases from V and 2 bases from J, the junction contained 4 bases not matched to a gene. Germline lookup yields CDR1 ENHRY and CDR2 SYGVKD. The CDR3 loop is CAIRGEFTDTQYF. The CDR3, as DNA: TGTGCCATCCGGGGGGAATTCACAGATACGCAGTATTTT.